What follows are 9 T cell receptor beta chains derived from one specimen sequenced in a study of shared clonotypes between healthy human individuals. TCRdb keeps only in-frame clones here, not all; method: immunoSEQ multiplex PCR. The sample has fewer than 1.6 million clones, about 98.5% seen once. Sequenced input: naive CD4+ T cells sorted from blood. Subset of the sample: CD45RA+ positively selected. The origin of the receptors is a man in his thirties or forties in good health.

The chain links TRBV27 to TRBJ2-5, with D possibly matching TRBD2 (5 bases). CDR1 and CDR2 from the germline V gene are MNHEY and SMNVEV (reference sequence). The CDR3 covers 13 residues. The V end was cut by 6 bases, the J end by 10 bases, with 18 bases between. In DNA form, the CDR3 reads TGTGCCAGCAGCCTCAGGACTGCCGGCGTCCAGTACTTC. As protein: CASSLRTAGVQYF.

This clone has only one observation. The chain uses TRBV5-8 and TRBJ1-4; a weak D match, TRBD1 (6 bases). The germline gives CDR1 SGHTS, CDR2 YDEGEE. The CDR3 runs 15 residues. The germline V and J ends were trimmed by 4 bases and 3 bases, with 13 bases remaining between them. CDR3 in amino acids: CASSRRGSSNEKLFF. DNA for the CDR3: TGTGCCAGCAGCCGGAGGGGGTCCTCTAATGAAAAACTGTTTTTT.

J is TRBJ2-7 and V is TRBV10-3, with a possible D match to TRBD1 (5 bases). There are 13 residues in the CDR3. Germline CDR1 ENHRY, CDR2 SYGVKD. The V gene lost 6 bases and the J gene lost 5 bases, with 14 bases spanning the gap. This CDR3 reads CAISRTPDDEQYF. The CDR3 DNA sequence: TGTGCCATCAGCCGGACACCGGACGACGAGCAGTACTTC.

Comments on this clone: Within the sample, other DNA sequences also encode this same CDR3. The V gene is TRBV15, the J gene TRBJ2-5; D remains ambiguous. V was pared by 0 bases and J by 4 bases, with 3 bases between. The germline CDR1 and CDR2 sequences are LNHNV and YYDKDF (reference sequence). There are 12 residues in the CDR3. The CDR3 is CATSRDPETQYF. The CDR3, as DNA: TGTGCCACCAGCAGAGATCCAGAGACCCAGTACTTC.

This sequence joins TRBV6-1 and TRBJ2-7; TRBD1 aligns across 8 bases. In germline, CDR1 is MNHNS, CDR2 SASEGT. The CDR3 consists of 15 residues. Unmatched junction bases numbered 8, after V lost 1 base and J lost 6 bases. The CDR3 region has the DNA TGTGCCAGCAGTGAAGTAGGGACAGGAGAGTTCGAGCAGTACTTC. Its protein is CASSEVGTGEFEQYF.

V usage is TRBV7-8 and J usage is TRBJ2-2; D uncertain. Trimming removed 2 bases at V and 6 bases at J, with 4 bases between. CDR3 length equals 12 residues. Germline V gives CDR1 SGHVS, CDR2 FQNEAQ. As DNA, the CDR3 is TGTGCCAGCAGCTTATCCCCCGGGGAGCTGTTTTTT. Protein: CASSLSPGELFF.

The rearrangement links TRBV5-1 to TRBJ2-2; D unclear. CDR1 is SGHRS and CDR2 is YFSETQ in the germline V gene. The CDR3 contains 14 residues. Trimming took 2 bases from V and 4 from J, leaving 9 bases between them. The CDR3 region is CASSLWGSTGELFF. The CDR3 DNA reads as TGCGCCAGCAGCTTATGGGGATCCACCGGGGAGCTGTTTTTT. The full variable domain, its missing parts supplied by reference TRBV5-1 and TRBJ2-2, is KAGVTQTPRYLIKTRGQQVTLSCSPISGHRSVSWYQQTPGQGLQFLFEYFSETQRNKGNFPGRFSGRQFSNSRSEMNVSTLELGDSALYLCASSLWGSTGELFFGEGSRLTVL.

J is TRBJ1-2 and V is TRBV27; tentative D call: TRBD1 (6 bases). The CDR3 runs to 13 residues. Trimming pared 7 bases from V and 14 bases from J, leaving 23 bases between. CDR1 MNHEY and CDR2 SMNVEV come from the germline V gene (reference sequence). As DNA, the CDR3 is TGTGCCAGCACTCGGGACACTCCCCGAGTTTTTACCTTC. It codes for CASTRDTPRVFTF.

This clone has a single count. The rearrangement joins TRBV11-3 to TRBJ2-1, with 8 bases lining up with TRBD2. Trimming cost V 5 bases and J 6 bases; bases outside gene matches: 9. The CDR3 sequence is 15 residues long. Germline assignment: CDR1 SGHNT and CDR2 YENEEA. CDR3 protein: CASSRTSGWGNEQFF. The CDR3 DNA follows: TGTGCCAGCAGCAGAACTAGCGGATGGGGCAATGAGCAGTTCTTC.